The T cell receptor beta chain described here comes from a study of T cells after yellow fever vaccination. Whole-study findings and limits: Abundant contaminating clonotypes from the bulk population could appear in FACS-sorted repertoires. By day 5 rather than day 15, the secondary response had peaked, though it was weaker.

TCRdb itself ran the 5' RACE reads through MiXCR, one entry per CDR3 protein. The sample includes approximately 330,000 distinct CDR3 sequences, over 4% of them seen just once. V shed 5 bases, J shed 6 bases, and the junction held 6 bases outside the gene matches. Germline CDR1 MDHEN, CDR2 SYDVKM. The length of the CDR3 is 15 residues. This clonotype was observed at least ten times. Its antigen remains unknown. The starting material was PBMCs, obtained 5 days after the yellow fever booster vaccination. The sequence was collected from a man aged 18 to 29 who received the YFV17D yellow fever vaccine. The rearrangement links TRBV28 to TRBJ2-1, with TRBD2 matching over 11 bases. The CDR3 nucleotides are TGTGCCAGCAGTACTGCCGGGACTAGCGGCAATGAGCAGTTCTTC. Translated, it gives CASSTAGTSGNEQFF.